What follows are 21 T cell receptor beta chains derived from one specimen sequenced in a study of human T cells and chemical hapten exposure. Time point indicated: pre-sensitization, week 0. Treatment noted: therapeutic diphenylcyclopropenone sensitization with weekly scalp DPC. Using its own MiXCR run on the RACE reads, TCRdb lists one record per CDR3 protein. This table holds more than 100,000 distinct CDR3 sequences, around an eighth found once. Sequencing used whole blood, obtained in connection with sensitization to the hapten diphenylcyclopropenone (DPC). All receptors come from a woman between 18 and 29 years old with alopecia areata. Some clones in this sample may be carry-over from other donors' samples.

This rearrangement joins TRBV6-6 to TRBJ2-3, with unresolved D. Germline V gene data show CDR1 as MNHNY and CDR2 as SVGAGI (reference sequence). This CDR3 has 14 residues. Trimming removed 4 bases at V and 0 bases at J, with 8 bases between. The CDR3 nucleotides read TGTGCCAGCAGTTTTCCCGTTAGCACAGATACGCAGTATTTT. Translating gives CASSFPVSTDTQYF.

This clonotype was detected ten times or more. J is TRBJ2-7 and V is TRBV2; TRBD2 aligns across 9 bases. With V trimmed by 3 bases and J by 4 bases, 10 bases remained unmatched. This CDR3 has 16 residues. Germline loops: CDR1 SNHLY, CDR2 FYNNEI. The CDR3 sequence: CASSEDGGGAWYEQYF. CDR3 DNA sequence: TGTGCCAGCAGTGAGGACGGCGGGGGGGCTTGGTACGAGCAGTACTTC.

The chain combines TRBV7-2 with TRBJ2-1; D is undetermined. This CDR3 is 16 amino acids long. The V gene's germline CDR1 is SGHTA and CDR2 FQGNSA. Trimming removed 5 bases at V and 6 bases at J, with 20 bases between. This chain's CDR3 is CASSPSLVLRGNEQFF. The CDR3 DNA follows: TGTGCCAGCAGCCCAAGCCTCGTGTTACGCGGCAATGAGCAGTTCTTC.

This clonotype was detected only a few times. The rearrangement uses TRBV6-2 or TRBV6-3 and TRBJ1-1, with a possible D match to TRBD1 (5 bases). The V gene lost 3 bases and the J gene lost 6 bases, with 11 bases spanning the gap. The CDR3 loop spans 13 amino acids. From germline, CDR1 is MNHEY and CDR2 SVGEGT. The CDR3 region is CASSYWGDPEAFF. The CDR3 DNA sequence: TGTGCCAGCAGTTATTGGGGGGACCCTGAAGCTTTCTTT.

This clonotype was recorded a few times. The chain carries TRBV25-1 and TRBJ1-5, with D maybe TRBD1 (6 bases). The CDR3 consists of 14 residues. Trimming stripped 7 bases from V and 7 bases from J, with 17 bases between. Germline V gene data show CDR1 as MGHDK and CDR2 as SYGVNS. CDR3 bases: TGTGCCAGCATGGGGGCTGGCCTTTGGCAGCCCCAGCATTTT. As protein: CASMGAGLWQPQHF.

The chain joins TRBV28 to TRBJ1-5; D is undetermined. Germline V gene sequence: CDR1 MDHEN, CDR2 SYDVKM. Trimming stripped 6 bases from V and 4 bases from J, with 13 bases between. The length of the CDR3 is 14 residues. CDR3 sequence: CASREVARNQPQHF. CDR3 in DNA: TGTGCCAGCAGAGAAGTGGCGCGGAATCAGCCCCAGCATTTT.

This clonotype has a handful of counts. The chain has TRBV5-1 and TRBJ2-2, with 12 positions matching TRBD1. The CDR3 is 15 residues long. The germline V gene has CDR1 SGHRS and CDR2 YFSETQ. The V segment lost 7 bases and the J segment 3 bases; nucleotides outside the gene matches: 4. The CDR3 sequence: CASEGTGGDTGELFF. The CDR3 coding sequence is TGCGCCAGCGAGGGGACAGGGGGCGACACCGGGGAGCTGTTTTTT. Full variable domain (rest looked up from reference TRBV5-1 and TRBJ2-2): KAGVTQTPRYLIKTRGQQVTLSCSPISGHRSVSWYQQTPGQGLQFLFEYFSETQRNKGNFPGRFSGRQFSNSRSEMNVSTLELGDSALYLCASEGTGGDTGELFFGEGSRLTVL.

This clonotype was found many times. The chain is built from TRBV7-9 and TRBJ1-6; D gene unclear. Trimming stripped 6 bases from V and 3 bases from J, with 9 bases between. Per germline, CDR1 SEHNR and CDR2 FQNEAQ (reference sequence). The CDR3 has 14 amino acids. The CDR3 DNA follows: TGTGCCAGCAGTCCTGCCCACTATAATTCACCCCTCCACTTT. It is translated as CASSPAHYNSPLHF.

The V gene is TRBV7-6, the J gene TRBJ2-5, with D perhaps assigned TRBD1 or TRBD2 (5 bases each). Germline CDR1 and CDR2: SGHVS and FNYEAQ. V was clipped by 4 bases and J by 5 bases, with 17 bases between them. The CDR3 has 15 amino acids. The CDR3 reads CASSSQPGPRETQYF. The CDR3 region has the DNA TGTGCCAGCAGCTCACAACCGGGACCGCGGGAGACCCAGTACTTC.

The genes are TRBV7-8 and TRBJ1-1; no clear D gene. Trimming took off 6 bases at V and 8 bases at J, with 16 bases between the two ends. The CDR3 runs to 13 residues. CDR1 is SGHVS and CDR2 is FQNEAQ in the germline V gene. The chain's CDR3 is CASRLTLPGEAFF. CDR3 bases: TGTGCCAGCAGGCTAACCCTACCGGGGGAAGCTTTCTTT.

This clonotype showed up just a few times. The chain has TRBV24-1 and TRBJ2-2; D not certain. Germline V gene lookup returns CDR1 KGHDR and CDR2 SFDVKD. V was trimmed by 9 bases and J by 7 bases, leaving 17 bases between them. This CDR3 spans 14 amino acids. CDR3 in amino acids: CATALPRDHGELFF. In nucleotides, the CDR3 is TGTGCCACCGCCCTCCCCAGAGACCACGGGGAGCTGTTTTTT.

The sample holds a few counts of this clonotype. The gene calls are TRBV12-3 or TRBV12-4 and TRBJ1-2; D may be TRBD1 (6 bases). The CDR3 consists of 13 residues. V lost 1 base to trimming and J lost 3 bases, with 6 bases between them. The CDR3 protein is CASSLGQDYGYTF. CDR3 sequence (DNA): TGTGCCAGCAGTTTAGGACAGGACTATGGCTACACCTTC.

This clonotype was recorded a few times. The rearrangement links TRBV20-1 to TRBJ2-5, with unresolved D. The germline V gene has CDR1 DFQATT and CDR2 SNEGSKA (reference sequence). The V and J ends lost 3 bases and 4 bases respectively, with 3 bases between them. This CDR3 has 10 residues. The CDR3 DNA follows: TGCAGTGCTAGGGGAGAGACCCAGTACTTC. Protein product: CSARGETQYF.

The sample holds many counts of this clonotype. The chain couples TRBV6-2 or TRBV6-3 to TRBJ1-5; D perhaps matches TRBD1 (6 bases). The ends were cut back, 5 bases at V and 2 bases at J, with 22 bases in the middle. CDR1 MNHEY and CDR2 SVGEGT come from the germline V gene. The CDR3 totals 18 residues. CDR3 amino acids: CASSTGIRVRAGNQPQHF. The CDR3 nucleotides read TGTGCCAGCAGTACAGGGATTCGAGTGCGGGCAGGCAATCAGCCCCAGCATTTT.

The V gene is TRBV28, the J gene TRBJ2-7; no definite D call. With 6 bases removed from V and 3 bases from J, the gap between germline ends came to 15 bases. Germline V gene lookup returns CDR1 MDHEN and CDR2 SYDVKM. CDR3 length: 14 amino acids. CDR3 amino acids: CASSPSTPRYEQYF. As DNA, the CDR3 is TGTGCCAGCAGCCCCTCGACACCCCGCTACGAGCAGTACTTC. Variable domain in full (rest from reference TRBV28 and TRBJ2-7): DVKVTQSSRYLVKRTGEKVFLECVQDMDHENMFWYRQDPGLGLRLIYFSYDVKMKEKGDIPEGYSVSREKKERFSLILESASTNQTSMYLCASSPSTPRYEQYFGPGTRLTVT.

This clonotype turned up a few times. This chain links TRBV21-1 with TRBJ1-6. TRBV21-1 counts as a pseudogene. The CDR3 is 14 residues long. The CDR3, as DNA: TGTGCCAGCAGCCAGGGACTGTCTAATTCACCCCTCCACTTT. The encoded protein is CASSQGLSNSPLHF.

The chain employs TRBV30 and TRBJ2-1; TRBD1 agrees at 9 bases. The CDR3 runs 12 residues. In germline, CDR1 is GTSNPN, CDR2 SVGIG (reference sequence). The J segment lost 9 bases and the V segment lost 3 bases, leaving 3 bases of the junction unmatched. The CDR3, as DNA: TGTGCCTGGAGGACAGGGGGGATTGAGCAGTTCTTC. It specifies CAWRTGGIEQFF.

This clonotype was observed a few times. V and J are TRBV6-2 or TRBV6-3 and TRBJ2-2; possible D gene TRBD1, 6 bases. The V end was cut by 7 bases, the J end by 4 bases, with 22 bases between. The germline V gene has CDR1 MNHEY and CDR2 SVGEGT. This CDR3 is built from 17 residues. The CDR3 is CASIDNRDIISTGELFF. DNA of the CDR3: TGTGCCAGCATCGATAACCGGGACATAATAAGCACCGGGGAGCTGTTTTTT.

This clonotype was picked up a small number of times. This chain connects TRBV6-2 or TRBV6-3 to TRBJ2-6; no definite D call. The CDR3 is made up of 13 amino acids. Germline loops: CDR1 MNHEY, CDR2 SVGEGT. V lost 8 bases and J 1 base, leaving 6 bases between the germline ends. CDR3 protein: CASVESGANVLTF. DNA of the CDR3: TGTGCCAGCGTGGAGTCTGGGGCCAACGTCCTGACTTTC.

This clonotype was found a few times. A much larger clone lies one base from this, so it may be a read error. The chain recombines TRBV7-6 with TRBJ1-2; 8 positions agree with TRBD1. Germline values: CDR1 SGHVS, CDR2 FNYEAQ. This CDR3 has 13 residues. Trimming at V came to 3 bases and at J to 5 bases, leaving 2 bases not matched to a gene. CDR3: CASSLTGEYGYTF. In nucleotides, the CDR3 is TGTGCCAGCAGCTTGACAGGGGAGTATGGCTACACCTTC.

The V gene is TRBV7-3, the J gene TRBJ2-7; TRBD1 might be the D (5 bases). Trimming removed 2 bases at V and 0 bases at J, with 8 bases between. The CDR3 has 14 amino acids. Germline V gene sequence: CDR1 SGHTA, CDR2 FQGTGA. This CDR3 reads CASSLGASSYEQYF. CDR3 DNA: TGTGCCAGCAGCTTAGGGGCGAGCTCCTACGAGCAGTACTTC.